This TCR beta chain came from a study of CD8 T cells in Susac syndrome. Whole-study results and caveats: Regarding the TCR sequencing and HLA analysis, the study admitted that a relatively small number of individuals were involved.

TCR beta from blood CD8+ and CD4+ T cells was sequenced. cDNA came from about 0.46 to 1 ug RNA primed by random hexamers. TCR beta CDR3 was amplified by immunoSEQ multiplex PCR. This amplification extended across 54 Vbeta and 13 Jbeta segments. TCRdb reanalysed the immunoSEQ multiplex PCR reads using MiXCR and keeps one entry per CDR3 protein. The table records about 69,000 distinct CDR3 sequences, approximately 95% of them present only once. This clonotype was recorded only once. What it binds is not known. Trimming took 2 bases from V and 2 from J, leaving 6 bases between them. The CDR3 covers 13 residues. Germline V gene lookup returns CDR1 MNHEY and CDR2 SVGEGT.

Sequenced sample: CD8+ T cells from PBMCs. This receptor was taken from a human donor in good health. This chain connects TRBV6-2 or TRBV6-3 to TRBJ1-1; D might be TRBD1 (5 bases). The CDR3 DNA reads as TGTGCCAGCAGTTACCGGGACAACACTGAAGCTTTCTTT. This sequence encodes CASSYRDNTEAFF.